A single sample is the source of the 21 T cell receptor beta chains below, sequenced in a study of T-cell reconstitution after alpha-beta-depleted transplantation in children. A TCRbeta library incorporating unique molecular identifiers was prepared. TCRdb fed the PCR reads into MiXCR, producing one record per CDR3 protein. Of 200,000 to 300,000 distinct CDR3 sequences in the sample, roughly 24% are singletons; the top ten hold about 2.5%. The sequenced sample was PBMCs, obtained before TCRalphabeta/CD19-depleted stem cell transplant. These receptors came from a girl aged 2 to 10 with Fanconi anemia, due to receive a stem cell transplant.

This clonotype showed up just once. The J gene is TRBJ1-2, the V gene TRBV11-1; no clear D. V lost 4 bases to trimming and J lost 5 bases, with 17 bases between them. This CDR3 spans 15 amino acids. Germline V gives CDR1 SGHAT, CDR2 FQDESV (reference sequence). In nucleotides, the CDR3 is TGTGCCAGCAGCTCGACCGGCAGTTACTATTATGGCTACACCTTC. Amino acid sequence: CASSSTGSYYYGYTF.

This clonotype was detected ten times or more. The J gene is TRBJ2-7, the V gene TRBV29-1; 9 bases align to TRBD2. V gave up 6 bases and J gave up 2 bases; unmatched junction bases: 5. The germline V gene has CDR1 SQVTM and CDR2 ANQGSEA. The CDR3 is 13 residues long. The CDR3 DNA reads as TGCAGCGTGTGGCGGGAGGGTGCCTACGAGCAGTACTTC. It yields the protein CSVWREGAYEQYF.

In its sample, this clonotype was seen many times. V is TRBV29-1 and J is TRBJ1-1; TRBD1 is a possible D gene (6 bases). The CDR3 is 17 amino acids. The germline CDR1 and CDR2 sequences are SQVTM and ANQGSEA. V was cut by 4 bases and J by 4 bases, with 25 bases left in between. The CDR3 sequence is CSVVGDSGGVFPTEAFF. CDR3 DNA: TGCAGCGTTGTCGGGGATTCTGGGGGCGTATTCCCCACTGAAGCTTTCTTT.

There are many counts of this clonotype. The chain joins TRBV20-1 to TRBJ2-3; perhaps TRBD1 as D (5 bases). The CDR3 has 13 residues. The ends were cut back, 6 bases at V and 2 bases at J, with 12 bases in the middle. Germline V gives CDR1 DFQATT, CDR2 SNEGSKA (reference sequence). Written as DNA, the CDR3 is TGCAGTGCAGCAGGGTATTTCACAGATACGCAGTATTTT. This gives the protein CSAAGYFTDTQYF.

This clonotype occurred a few times. V is TRBV12-3 or TRBV12-4 and J is TRBJ2-3, with 13 bases matching TRBD2. This CDR3 has 20 amino acids. With V trimmed by 5 bases and J by 1 base, 15 bases remained unmatched. The CDR3 nucleotides read TGTGCCAGCAGTCCCGGACTAGCGGGAGAGGGGGCTTTGGGCACAGATACGCAGTATTTT. This codes for CASSPGLAGEGALGTDTQYF.

V usage is TRBV7-2 and J usage is TRBJ2-5; 9 positions agree with TRBD2. The CDR3 extends over 14 amino acids. CDR1 is SGHTA, CDR2 FQGNSA, per germline. V was pared by 5 bases and J by 4 bases, with 5 bases of the junction left unmatched. The CDR3 loop reads CASSLSGGPETQYF. As DNA, the CDR3 is TGTGCCAGCAGCCTCAGCGGGGGGCCAGAGACCCAGTACTTC. The entire variable domain, with the rest obtained from reference TRBV7-2 and TRBJ2-5, is as follows: GAGVSQSPSNKVTEKGKDVELRCDPISGHTALYWYRQSLGQGLEFLIYFQGNSAPDKSGLPSDRFSAERTGGSVSTLTIQRTQQEDSAVYLCASSLSGGPETQYFGPGTRLLVL.

This clonotype was recorded at least ten times. The chain is built from TRBV5-1 and TRBJ2-3; D is unresolved. The germline V gene has CDR1 SGHRS and CDR2 YFSETQ. V was pared by 5 bases and J by 6 bases, with 13 bases between. The CDR3 has 13 amino acids. DNA for the CDR3: TGCGCCAGCAGTCGCCAGGAAACGGATACGCAGTATTTT. Protein: CASSRQETDTQYF.

Ten or more counts support this clonotype. V and J are TRBV20-1 and TRBJ2-5; D uncertain. The CDR3 spans 10 residues. V was pared by 3 bases and J by 5 bases, with 4 bases between. The germline gives CDR1 DFQATT, CDR2 SNEGSKA (reference sequence). The CDR3 loop is CSASKETQYF. Here the CDR3 DNA reads TGCAGTGCTAGTAAGGAGACCCAGTACTTC.

This clonotype occurred many times. J is TRBJ2-6 and V is TRBV2; 7 bases are a match to TRBD1. Trimming removed 3 bases from V and 0 bases from J; junction bases left unmatched: 14. Germline V gene data show CDR1 as SNHLY and CDR2 as FYNNEI. The CDR3 sequence is 20 residues long. The CDR3 sequence: CASSDPRFIQGPSGANVLTF. Written as DNA, the CDR3 is TGTGCCAGCAGTGACCCCCGGTTCATACAGGGGCCCTCTGGGGCCAACGTCCTGACTTTC.

This clonotype showed up many times. The chain uses TRBV20-1 and TRBJ1-1, with a possible D match to TRBD1 (6 bases). The germline CDR1 and CDR2 sequences are DFQATT and SNEGSKA (reference sequence). The CDR3 has 14 residues. V was shortened by 4 bases and J by 1 base, with 13 bases between the two germline ends. The CDR3 loop is CSATRGGGNTEAFF. For the CDR3, the DNA is TGCAGTGCTACACGGGGAGGGGGGAACACTGAAGCTTTCTTT.

V usage is TRBV29-1 and J usage is TRBJ1-6; D gene ambiguous. There are 12 residues in the CDR3. Germline lookup yields CDR1 SQVTM and CDR2 ANQGSEA. The V end lost 6 bases, the J end lost 5 bases, and 8 bases lay between the germline ends. CDR3 region: CSVEEDNSPLHF. Written as DNA, the CDR3 is TGCAGCGTCGAGGAGGATAATTCACCCCTCCACTTT. The whole variable domain, filled in from reference TRBV29-1 and TRBJ1-6, reads SAVISQKPSRDICQRGTSLTIQCQVDSQVTMMFWYRQQPGQSLTLIATANQGSEATYESGFVIDKFPISRPNLTFSTLTVSNMSPEDSSIYLCSVEEDNSPLHFGNGTRLTVT.

The gene calls are TRBV6-4 and TRBJ2-3; tentative D call: TRBD2 (5 bases). The germline V and J ends were trimmed by 0 bases and 3 bases, with 13 bases remaining between them. CDR1 MRHNA and CDR2 SNTAGT come from the germline V gene. CDR3 length: 16 amino acids. CDR3 amino acids: CASSDSPSLVTDTQYF. The CDR3 nucleotides are TGTGCCAGCAGTGACTCGCCTAGCTTGGTGACAGATACGCAGTATTTT.

The V and J genes are TRBV29-1 and TRBJ2-5; D unresolved. From germline, CDR1 is SQVTM and CDR2 ANQGSEA. The CDR3 length is 14 residues. V was trimmed by 2 bases and J by 1 base, leaving 11 bases between them. The CDR3 is CSVELRQPQETQYF. CDR3 coding DNA: TGCAGCGTTGAACTTCGCCAGCCCCAAGAGACCCAGTACTTC.

The genes are TRBV20-1 and TRBJ2-5, with TRBD1 matching 9 bases. The germline gives CDR1 DFQATT, CDR2 SNEGSKA (reference sequence). With 6 bases clipped from V and 7 bases from J, the junction kept 18 bases outside the gene matches. The length of the CDR3 is 16 residues. The CDR3 is CSAKGQGKGTGWTQYF. The CDR3 DNA sequence: TGCAGTGCGAAAGGACAGGGGAAAGGGACGGGGTGGACCCAGTACTTC.

V usage is TRBV7-2 and J usage is TRBJ1-2, with 10 bases aligning to TRBD1. This CDR3 is 20 amino acids long. V lost 0 bases and J lost 8; bases outside the gene matches: 21. The germline V gene encodes CDR1 SGHTA and CDR2 FQGNSA. This CDR3 is CASSLAYLGTGAPESGGYTF. CDR3 coding DNA: TGTGCCAGCAGCTTAGCGTATCTCGGGACAGGGGCGCCGGAGTCGGGGGGCTACACCTTC.

About this clonotype itself: This could be a read error, since a much larger clone is one nucleotide away. The genes are TRBV6-1 and TRBJ1-1; possibly TRBD1 for D (5 bases). This CDR3 contains 11 residues. Looked up from germline, CDR1 is MNHNS and CDR2 is SASEGT. CDR3 in amino acids: CASTGNAEAFF. Written as DNA, the CDR3 is TGTGCCAGCACAGGGAACGCTGAAGCTTTCTTT.

The CDR3 region has the DNA TGTGCCAGCAGTTATGGCGGGGACACTAGCACAGATACGCAGTATTTT. Protein product: CASSYGGDTSTDTQYF. This sequence joins TRBV6-5 and TRBJ2-3, with D possibly called TRBD1 or TRBD2 (6 bases each). In germline, CDR1 is MNHEY, CDR2 SVGAGI. The ends were cut back, 3 bases at V and 0 bases at J, with 13 bases in the middle. The CDR3 extends over 16 amino acids.

The chain has TRBV4-2 and TRBJ2-2; TRBD2 aligns across 11 bases. V dropped 4 bases and J dropped 6; count of bases not matched to a gene: 4. The length of the CDR3 is 15 residues. Germline V gene sequence: CDR1 LGHNA, CDR2 YNFKEQ. CDR3 in DNA: TGTGCCAGCAGCCCAATAGCGGGGGGGCCCGGGGAGCTGTTTTTT. Its protein product is CASSPIAGGPGELFF.

The CDR3 loop reads CSVGEGAGTDTQYF. CDR3 in DNA: TGCAGCGTTGGAGAGGGGGCCGGCACAGATACGCAGTATTTT. The chain carries TRBV29-1 and TRBJ2-3; 7 nucleotides match TRBD1. Trimming removed 4 bases from V and 1 base from J; junction bases left unmatched: 5. The germline V gene has CDR1 SQVTM and CDR2 ANQGSEA. This CDR3 has 14 residues.

This clonotype was detected ten times or more. The chain employs TRBV29-1 and TRBJ2-1; D might be TRBD1 (5 bases). The V gene's germline CDR1 is SQVTM and CDR2 ANQGSEA. With 2 bases removed from V and 5 bases from J, the gap between germline ends came to 7 bases. The CDR3 runs 12 residues. The CDR3 coding sequence is TGCAGCGTTGAAAGGGGCAACAATGAGCAGTTCTTC. Translating it yields CSVERGNNEQFF.

The chain combines TRBV5-1 with TRBJ2-1; TRBD2 aligns across 14 bases. CDR1 SGHRS and CDR2 YFSETQ come from the germline V gene. The length of the CDR3 is 17 residues. V was clipped by 3 bases and J by 4 bases; unmatched bases: 6. CDR3 residues: CASSWGLAGALYNEQFF. CDR3 in DNA: TGCGCCAGCAGCTGGGGACTAGCGGGGGCCCTATACAATGAGCAGTTCTTC.